A single sample gave rise to the 26 T cell receptor beta chains below, sequenced in a study of blood T cell repertoires in COVID-19. The data were produced by immunoSEQ multiplex PCR, yet TCRdb's version contains in-frame clones alone and is incomplete. The sample shows fewer than 450,000 clones, around nine tenths of them seen only once. The sequencing sample was made of peripheral blood. The receptors were sampled from a woman aged 18-29 years who had recovered from COVID-19.

The chain's CDR3 is CASSYSGLDAGNTIYF. CDR3 in DNA: TGTGCCAGCAGTTATTCAGGGTTGGATGCTGGAAACACCATATATTTT. V and J are TRBV6-2 or TRBV6-3 and TRBJ1-3; weak D call: TRBD1 (5 bases). Germline lookup yields CDR1 MNHEY and CDR2 SVGEGT. Trimming took off 3 bases at V and 2 bases at J, with 14 bases between the two ends. This CDR3 comprises 16 residues.

The J gene is TRBJ2-1, the V gene TRBV7-9; unclear D gene. Germline lookup yields CDR1 SEHNR and CDR2 FQNEAQ (reference sequence). The CDR3 contains 12 residues. V shed 5 bases and J shed 3 bases, with 5 bases lying between them. CDR3: CASSPVYNEQFF. The CDR3 nucleotides are TGTGCCAGCAGCCCAGTCTACAATGAGCAGTTCTTC.

The rearrangement links TRBV11-3 to TRBJ2-3; D is undetermined. CDR3 length: 16 residues. V dropped 4 bases and J dropped 0 bases, with 14 bases sitting between them. From germline, CDR1 is SGHNT and CDR2 YENEEA. This CDR3 is CASSSGPASSTDTQYF. The CDR3 DNA follows: TGTGCCAGCAGCTCCGGCCCAGCGTCTAGCACAGATACGCAGTATTTT.

A single count supports this clone. The chain uses TRBV6-4 and TRBJ2-1, with 8 bases lining up with TRBD2. J gave up 6 bases and V 8 bases, and 12 bases lay outside the gene matches. Germline lookup yields CDR1 MRHNA and CDR2 SNTAGT. The CDR3 extends over 15 amino acids. CDR3 coding DNA: TGTGCCAGCTCCCCCGGGGGGGATTTGTTCAATGAGCAGTTCTTC. It specifies CASSPGGDLFNEQFF.

The chain carries TRBV2 and TRBJ1-1; D gene uncertain. The CDR3 runs to 13 residues. The germline CDR1 and CDR2 sequences are SNHLY and FYNNEI. The ends were cut back, 3 bases at V and 2 bases at J, with 7 bases in the middle. This CDR3 is CASSDGRNTEAFF. The CDR3 DNA sequence: TGTGCCAGCAGTGATGGCAGAAACACTGAAGCTTTCTTT.

This sequence joins TRBV7-2 and TRBJ1-2; D not certain. Germline lookup yields CDR1 SGHTA and CDR2 FQGNSA. CDR3 length: 16 amino acids. V lost 1 base and J lost 3, with 15 bases in between. CDR3: CASSLGSGGTHYGYTF. The CDR3 DNA reads TGTGCCAGCAGCTTAGGAAGCGGCGGTACACACTATGGCTACACCTTC.

CDR3 DNA: TGTGCCAGCAAGAGCTCCAATCAGCCCCAGCATTTT. This translates into CASKSSNQPQHF. V gene TRBV6-5 combines with J gene TRBJ1-5; D gene unclear. Trimming took 7 bases from V and 3 from J, leaving 7 bases between them. Germline CDR1 is MNHEY and CDR2 is SVGAGI. The CDR3 totals 12 residues.

This clone was found a few times. The chain is built from TRBV11-2 and TRBJ2-1; D might be TRBD1 (7 bases). Per the germline V gene, CDR1 is SGHAT and CDR2 is FQNNGV. Between the trimmed V and J ends, which lost 2 bases and 6 bases, there was a span of 17 bases. The CDR3 has 16 amino acids. The CDR3 coding sequence is TGTGCCAGCAGCTTAAATTTCAGACAGGGAGGCAATGAGCAGTTCTTC. This translates into CASSLNFRQGGNEQFF. Filled out from reference TRBV11-2 and TRBJ2-1, the complete variable domain reads EAGVAQSPRYKIIEKRQSVAFWCNPISGHATLYWYQQILGQGPKLLIQFQNNGVVDDSQLPKDRFSAERLKGVDSTLKIQPAKLEDSAVYLCASSLNFRQGGNEQFFGPGTRLTVL.

Concerning this clone: One end of the junction does not line up with germline, which may come from a read error. The genes are TRBV6-5 and TRBJ2-1, with 8 bases identical to TRBD2. Per the germline V gene, CDR1 is MNHEY and CDR2 is SVGAGI. The CDR3 has 15 residues. CDR3 DNA sequence: TGTGCCAGCAGTGACTCCGGGACTAGGACGGTTGAGCAGTTCTTC. Translated: CASSDSGTRTVEQFF.

In this sample, this clone turned up a few times. V usage is TRBV11-2 and J usage is TRBJ1-2; TRBD1 matches 7 bases. The ends lost 6 bases at V and 2 bases at J; junction bases unmatched: 18. Germline lookup yields CDR1 SGHAT and CDR2 FQNNGV. This CDR3 comprises 18 residues. The CDR3 DNA is TGTGCCAGCAGATCTCTTAGGGGGCGCCATACATGGAACTATGGCTACACCTTC. It is translated as CASRSLRGRHTWNYGYTF. Full variable domain (outside the CDR3, taken from reference TRBV11-2 and TRBJ1-2): EAGVAQSPRYKIIEKRQSVAFWCNPISGHATLYWYQQILGQGPKLLIQFQNNGVVDDSQLPKDRFSAERLKGVDSTLKIQPAKLEDSAVYLCASRSLRGRHTWNYGYTFGSGTRLTVV.

J is TRBJ2-6 and V is TRBV11-2; D may be TRBD2 (6 bases). This CDR3 is built from 19 residues. Germline V lookup: CDR1 SGHAT, CDR2 FQNNGV. V lost 3 bases, J lost 0 bases, and 18 bases lay in between. CDR3: CASSFRNAGRPSGANVLTF. CDR3 coding DNA: TGTGCCAGCAGCTTTAGGAATGCAGGGAGGCCCTCTGGGGCCAACGTCCTGACTTTC. The full variable domain, with the rest looked up from reference TRBV11-2 and TRBJ2-6, is EAGVAQSPRYKIIEKRQSVAFWCNPISGHATLYWYQQILGQGPKLLIQFQNNGVVDDSQLPKDRFSAERLKGVDSTLKIQPAKLEDSAVYLCASSFRNAGRPSGANVLTFGAGSRLTVL.

In its sample, this clone was seen once. This sequence joins TRBV12-5 and TRBJ1-1, with D tentatively TRBD1 (5 bases). Germline CDR1 is LGHNT and CDR2 is FRNRAP. The CDR3 covers 15 residues. V was trimmed by 3 bases and J by 1 base, leaving 12 bases between them. The CDR3 DNA is TGTGCTAGTGGTTTTACGGCGGGACCGAACACTGAAGCTTTCTTT. This sequence encodes CASGFTAGPNTEAFF. The full variable domain, rest sourced from reference TRBV12-5 and TRBJ1-1, is DARVTQTPRHKVTEMGQEVTMRCQPILGHNTVFWYRQTMMQGLELLAYFRNRAPLDDSGMPKDRFSAEMPDATLATLKIQPSEPRDSAVYFCASGFTAGPNTEAFFGQGTRLTVV.

The chain joins TRBV28 to TRBJ2-7; 10 positions match TRBD2. CDR3 length equals 13 residues. Trimming took 5 bases from V and 4 from J; bases not matched to a gene: 2. In germline, CDR1 is MDHEN, CDR2 SYDVKM. The CDR3 sequence is CASSDSGRYEQYV. The CDR3 bases are TGTGCCAGCAGTGATAGCGGGAGGTACGAGCAGTACGTC.

V usage is TRBV24-1 and J usage is TRBJ1-5; no clear D. V was pared by 6 bases and J by 5 bases, with 13 bases between. The V gene's germline CDR1 is KGHDR and CDR2 SFDVKD. There are 14 residues in the CDR3. The CDR3 reads CATSHRGGYQPQHF. DNA for the CDR3: TGTGCCACCAGTCATCGGGGAGGGTATCAGCCCCAGCATTTT.

V is TRBV6-5 and J is TRBJ2-1, with D possibly being TRBD1 (5 bases). The germline V and J ends were trimmed by 11 bases and 2 bases, with 10 bases remaining between them. The CDR3 covers 12 residues. Looked up from germline, CDR1 is MNHEY and CDR2 is SVGAGI. The CDR3, as DNA: TGTGCCGCCTGGGGCGCCTACAATGAGCAGTTCTTC. It yields the protein CAAWGAYNEQFF.

The rearrangement uses TRBV7-9 and TRBJ1-4, with unresolved D. The CDR3 extends over 15 amino acids. The germline gives CDR1 SEHNR, CDR2 FQNEAQ (reference sequence). Trimming pared 5 bases from V and 8 bases from J, leaving 18 bases between. The CDR3 sequence: CASSLAPLDNEKLFF. The CDR3 DNA follows: TGTGCCAGCAGCCTCGCTCCATTAGACAACGAAAAACTGTTTTTT.

This clone was seen only a few times. The gene calls are TRBV10-3 and TRBJ1-2; TRBD1 agrees at 8 bases. Germline CDR1 reads ENHRY; CDR2 reads SYGVKD. The trim removed 9 bases at V and 5 bases at J, leaving 11 bases unmatched. The CDR3 is made up of 14 amino acids. CDR3 nucleotides: TGTGCCATTGAACCGGGACAGGAAGGGTATGGCTACACCTTC. Its protein is CAIEPGQEGYGYTF.

This rearrangement joins TRBV4-1 to TRBJ1-2, with TRBD1 matching over 10 bases. J lost 2 bases, V lost 2 bases, and 14 bases had no gene match. The CDR3 has 19 amino acids. Germline V CDR1 and CDR2: MGHRA, YSYEKL. The CDR3 sequence is CASSQIAGTGAAANYGYTF. CDR3 coding DNA: TGCGCCAGCAGCCAAATTGCCGGGACAGGGGCCGCGGCGAACTATGGCTACACCTTC.

V and J are TRBV6-6 and TRBJ2-5; 7 bases are a match to TRBD2. CDR3 length: 14 amino acids. V shed 5 bases, J shed 2 bases, and the junction held 5 bases outside the gene matches. Germline loops: CDR1 MNHNY, CDR2 SVGAGI (reference sequence). CDR3 in amino acids: CASSPLAVQETQYF. The CDR3 coding sequence is TGTGCCAGCAGTCCCCTAGCGGTTCAAGAGACCCAGTACTTC.

This chain uses TRBV4-1 with TRBJ2-1, with no clear D. Trimming removed 4 bases at V and 0 bases at J, with 10 bases between. CDR3 length: 15 amino acids. Germline values: CDR1 MGHRA, CDR2 YSYEKL. In DNA form, the CDR3 reads TGCGCCAGCAGCCCAACTGTCATCTCCTACAATGAGCAGTTCTTC. Protein product: CASSPTVISYNEQFF.

The genes are TRBV10-3 and TRBJ2-2; 8 bases match TRBD2. Germline loops: CDR1 ENHRY, CDR2 SYGVKD. The CDR3 runs to 16 residues. V shed 2 bases, J shed 1 base, and the junction held 3 bases outside the gene matches. In DNA form, the CDR3 reads TGTGCCATCAGTGAGATCCTAGCGGGGAACACCGGGGAGCTGTTTTTT. It specifies CAISEILAGNTGELFF.

V usage is TRBV5-1 and J usage is TRBJ2-5; TRBD1 aligns across 8 bases. The CDR3 runs to 12 residues. Losses at the gene ends were 5 bases for V and 3 bases for J; bases not matched to a gene: 0. The germline gives CDR1 SGHRS, CDR2 YFSETQ. DNA for the CDR3: TGCGCCAGCAGGACAGGGGAAGAGACCCAGTACTTC. This encodes CASRTGEETQYF.

The rearrangement links TRBV29-1 to TRBJ2-3, with D possibly matching TRBD2 (6 bases). Germline V lookup: CDR1 SQVTM, CDR2 ANQGSEA. CDR3 length equals 13 residues. V was clipped by 6 bases and J by 2 bases, with 12 bases between them. The CDR3 here is CSVSGLFTDTQYF. CDR3 coding DNA: TGCAGCGTCTCGGGACTCTTCACAGATACGCAGTATTTT.

In its sample, this clone was seen a few times. The chain couples TRBV28 to TRBJ2-5; 7 bases agree with TRBD1. The germline V gene has CDR1 MDHEN and CDR2 SYDVKM. The V segment lost 3 bases and the J segment 4 bases; nucleotides outside the gene matches: 5. This CDR3 spans 14 amino acids. This chain's CDR3 is CASSFDREIETQYF. CDR3 sequence (DNA): TGTGCCAGCAGTTTTGACAGGGAGATAGAGACCCAGTACTTC.

This chain uses TRBV7-2 with TRBJ1-5; D is unclear. Trimming took off 5 bases at V and 7 bases at J, with 12 bases between the two ends. This CDR3 is 13 amino acids long. Germline CDR1 and CDR2: SGHTA and FQGNSA. The CDR3 coding sequence is TGTGCCAGCAGCCCTGGACTCCTCCAGCCCCAGCATTTT. Translation gives CASSPGLLQPQHF.

This rearrangement joins TRBV15 to TRBJ1-4, with D maybe TRBD1 (5 bases). Germline CDR1 reads LNHNV; CDR2 reads YYDKDF (reference sequence). The CDR3 runs 14 residues. Trimming removed 5 bases at V and 8 bases at J, with 15 bases between. The CDR3 is CATSAGLRGEKLFF. The CDR3 DNA reads TGTGCCACCAGCGCCGGGCTACGGGGGGAAAAACTGTTTTTT.